The 4 T cell receptor beta chains reported below all come from one sample, sequenced in a study of OX40 agonist ivuxolimab in advanced cancers. Using immunoSEQ multiplex PCR, the repertoire was profiled, and TCRdb retains in-frame clones only, with some absent. The sample comprises roughly 80,000 clones, less than 90% of which are singletons, and 0.7% to 0.9% rests with the top ten. Sequences were derived from CD4+ or CD8+ T cells sorted from blood, sampled in a trial of the OX40 agonist ivuxolimab. The receptor source for this set is an adult with an advanced solid tumor such as melanoma, head and neck, liver or kidney cancer.

This chain joins TRBV7-2 and TRBJ1-4; weak D call: TRBD1 (6 bases). The ends were cut back, 5 bases at V and 3 bases at J, with 10 bases in the middle. Germline CDR1 reads SGHTA; CDR2 reads FQGNSA. CDR3 length: 14 residues. The CDR3 coding sequence is TGTGCCAGCAGCCAAGGGGGGTCTAATGAAAAACTGTTTTTT. It specifies CASSQGGSNEKLFF.

V and J are TRBV18 and TRBJ1-5; weak D call: TRBD1 (5 bases). The CDR3 has 14 amino acids. CDR1 and CDR2 (germline): KGHSH, LQKENI. The germline V and J ends were trimmed by 6 bases and 0 bases, with 9 bases remaining between them. For the CDR3, the DNA is TGTGCCAGCTCCGGGGGGGATAGCAATCAGCCCCAGCATTTT. Encoded protein: CASSGGDSNQPQHF.

This clone was counted a few times. The V and J genes are TRBV4-3 and TRBJ1-1, with D hard to call. The CDR3 runs 13 residues. The germline V and J ends were trimmed by 4 bases and 0 bases, with 6 bases remaining between them. Germline values: CDR1 LGHNA, CDR2 YSLEER. CDR3 protein: CASSRQLNTEAFF. The CDR3 DNA sequence: TGCGCCAGCAGCCGTCAGTTGAACACTGAAGCTTTCTTT.

The CDR3 nucleotides are TGTGCCAGCAGCCGACGGGACAGTGTGAACACTGAAGCTTTCTTT. Its translation: CASSRRDSVNTEAFF. The chain couples TRBV5-6 to TRBJ1-1, with 7 bases lining up with TRBD1. V shed 4 bases and J 0 bases; nucleotides not matched to a gene: 6. The CDR3 is 15 amino acids. Germline CDR1 and CDR2: SGHDT and YYEEEE.